This TCR beta chain was found in a study of shared T cell receptors in the human thymus. Data came from immunoSEQ multiplex PCR; TCRdb stores just in-frame clones and leaves some out. The data contain about 400,000 clones, 85% to 95% of them singletons. In germline, CDR1 is SGHTA, CDR2 FQGNSA. V was pared by 0 bases and J by 1 base, with 15 bases between. The CDR3 length is 17 residues. The material sequenced was thymocytes. The receptor's source is a human donor. The chain has TRBV7-2 and TRBJ2-5, with no clear D. The chain's CDR3 is CASSLATARMIQETQYF. CDR3 bases: TGTGCCAGCAGCTTAGCTACAGCGCGGATGATCCAAGAGACCCAGTACTTC.